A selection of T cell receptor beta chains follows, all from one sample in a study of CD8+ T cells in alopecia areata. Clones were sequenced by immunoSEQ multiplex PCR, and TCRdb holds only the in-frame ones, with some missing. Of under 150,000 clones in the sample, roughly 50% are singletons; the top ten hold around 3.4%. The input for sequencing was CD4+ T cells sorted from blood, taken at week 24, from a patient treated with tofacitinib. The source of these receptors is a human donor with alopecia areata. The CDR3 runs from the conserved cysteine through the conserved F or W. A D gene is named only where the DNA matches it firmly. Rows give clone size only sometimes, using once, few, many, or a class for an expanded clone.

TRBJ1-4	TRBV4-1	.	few	TGCGCCAGCAGCAGGGCAACTAATGAAAAACTGTTTTTT	CASSRATNEKLFF
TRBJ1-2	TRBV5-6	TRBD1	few	TGTGCCAGCAGCTCCGGACAGGCCAACTATGGCTACACCTTC	CASSSGQANYGYTF
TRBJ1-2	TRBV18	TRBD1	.	TGTGCCAGCTCACCAGGGACAGGGGAGTATGGCTACACCTTC	CASSPGTGEYGYTF
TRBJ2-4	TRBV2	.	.	TGTGCCAGCAGGGGGCTAGCCAAAAACATTCAGTACTTC	CASRGLAKNIQYF
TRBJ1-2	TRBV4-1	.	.	TGCGCCAGCAGCCAGGGAGCCATGGGCCCTATTTATGGCTACACCTTC	CASSQGAMGPIYGYTF
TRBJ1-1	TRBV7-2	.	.	TGTGCCAGCAGCTTCAGCCCACGCTTTGAAGCTTTCTTT	CASSFSPRFEAFF
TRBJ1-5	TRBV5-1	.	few	TGCGCCAGCAGCCCCGAGGGAGGACGAAATCAGCCCCAGCATTTT	CASSPEGGRNQPQHF
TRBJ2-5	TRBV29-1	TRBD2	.	TGCAGCGTTGCTCCTCGACTAGCGGGGGAGACCCAGTACTTC	CSVAPRLAGETQYF
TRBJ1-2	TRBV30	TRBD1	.	TGTGCCTGGAGCCGAGGAGGGGGACAGCCATATGGCTACACCTTC	CAWSRGGGQPYGYTF
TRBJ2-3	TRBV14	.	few	TGTGCCAGCAGCCAAGCGAACCCGTGGGCGCAGTATTTT	CASSQANPWAQYF
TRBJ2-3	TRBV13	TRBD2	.	TGTGCCAGCAGCTTCGCGGGGCTGCTCGGGGGGGCCACGGATACGCAGTATTTT	CASSFAGLLGGATDTQYF
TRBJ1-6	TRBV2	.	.	TGTGCCAGCAGTCTTCGGACAGAGAATTCACCCCTCCACTTT	CASSLRTENSPLHF
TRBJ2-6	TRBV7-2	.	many	TGTGCCAGCAGCTTAGCGGCGGTCGGGGCCAACGTCCTGACTTTC	CASSLAAVGANVLTF
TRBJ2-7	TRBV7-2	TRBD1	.	TGTGCCAGCAGCACCGGACAGGGGGTTCCCTACGAGCAGTACTTC	CASSTGQGVPYEQYF
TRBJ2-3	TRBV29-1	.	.	TGCAGCGTATACGTCCGGACTAGCACAGATACGCAGTATTTT	CSVYVRTSTDTQYF
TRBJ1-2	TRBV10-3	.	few	TGTGCCATCAGTGTGGCAGGAGATTTCTATGGCTACACCTTC	CAISVAGDFYGYTF
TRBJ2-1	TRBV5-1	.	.	TGCGCCAGCAGCTTGGTGGGGACAATGGGCAATGAGCAGTTCTTC	CASSLVGTMGNEQFF
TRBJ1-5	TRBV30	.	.	TGTGCCTGGAGCCCCAGCAATCAGCCCCAGCATTTT	CAWSPSNQPQHF
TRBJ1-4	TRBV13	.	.	TGTGCCAGCCCAAAACCCCGGACCTATAATGAAAAACTGTTTTTT	CASPKPRTYNEKLFF
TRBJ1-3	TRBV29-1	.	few	TGCAGCGGAGCCGGGACCTCTGGAAACACCATATATTTT	CSGAGTSGNTIYF
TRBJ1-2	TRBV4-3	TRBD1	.	TGCGCCAGCAGCGAAGCCAGGGGACAGCCGTATGGCTACACCTTC	CASSEARGQPYGYTF
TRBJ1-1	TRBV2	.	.	TGTGCCAGCAGATCGGGGGATAGGGATATGAACACTGAAGCTTTCTTT	CASRSGDRDMNTEAFF
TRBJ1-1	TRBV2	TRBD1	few	TGTGCCAGCAGTGCCGGGACAGGACGTGAAGCTTTCTTT	CASSAGTGREAFF
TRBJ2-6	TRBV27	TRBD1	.	TGTGCCAGCAGTTTAAGGCGGACAGGGTACTCTGGGGCCAACGTCCTGACTTTC	CASSLRRTGYSGANVLTF
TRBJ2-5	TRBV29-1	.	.	TGCAGCGCCGCGGAACAGGGATCCGAGGAGACCCAGTACTTC	CSAAEQGSEETQYF
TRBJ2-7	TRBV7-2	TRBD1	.	TGTGCCAGCAGCTTCGGGACAGCAACTTACGAGCAGTACTTC	CASSFGTATYEQYF
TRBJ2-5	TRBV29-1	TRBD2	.	TGCAGCGTTCTTCGACTAGCGCAAGAGACCCAGTACTTC	CSVLRLAQETQYF
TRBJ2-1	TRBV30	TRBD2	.	TGTGCCTGGAGCGGGGGGGGTCTCAATGAGCAGTTCTTC	CAWSGGGLNEQFF
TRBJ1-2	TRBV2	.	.	TGTGCCAGCAGTGTCGAGTGGGGGCCGGGTGGCTACACCTTC	CASSVEWGPGGYTF
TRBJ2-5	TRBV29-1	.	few	TGCAGCGTTGAAAAGGGGTCGAGAGAGACCCAGTACTTC	CSVEKGSRETQYF
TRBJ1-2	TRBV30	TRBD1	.	TGTGCCTGGAGTGGGCAGGGGGCTAACTATGGCTACACCTTC	CAWSGQGANYGYTF
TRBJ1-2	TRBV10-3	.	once	TGTGCCATCAGTGACCGGGTCGAGGATGGCTACACCTTC	CAISDRVEDGYTF
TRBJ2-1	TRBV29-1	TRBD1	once	TGCAGCGTTGAAAGGGGGCCCAATGAGCAGTTCTTC	CSVERGPNEQFF
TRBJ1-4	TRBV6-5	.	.	TGTGCCAGCAGTTACGCGCAGGCTGAAAAACTGTTTTTT	CASSYAQAEKLFF
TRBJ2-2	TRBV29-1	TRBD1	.	TGCAGCGTGGACAGGGGTTCGGGGGAGCTGTTTTTT	CSVDRGSGELFF
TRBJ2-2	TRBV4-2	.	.	TGTGCCAGCAGCCAAGAAAGGCGCACCGGGGAGCTGTTTTTT	CASSQERRTGELFF
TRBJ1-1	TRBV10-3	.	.	TGTGCCATCAGTGGGGGCAGGGCGGAAGCTTTCTTT	CAISGGRAEAFF
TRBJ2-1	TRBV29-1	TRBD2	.	TGCAGCGTCAAAAGGGCCGCGGGACTAGAGTGGAATGAGCAGTTCTTC	CSVKRAAGLEWNEQFF
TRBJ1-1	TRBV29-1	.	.	TGCAGCGTTGAACCCCGCCCGAACACTGAAGCTTTCTTT	CSVEPRPNTEAFF
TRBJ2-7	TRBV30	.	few	TGTGCCTGGAGTCAGGCAGAGCCTCGAGGTTGGCAGTACTTC	CAWSQAEPRGWQYF
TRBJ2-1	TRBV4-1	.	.	TGCGCCAGCAGCCAGCCCGGCCGCTCCTACAATGAGCAGTTCTTC	CASSQPGRSYNEQFF
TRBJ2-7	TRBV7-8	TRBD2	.	TGTGCCAGCAGCTTAGAAGCGGGGTCTGCCTACGAGCAGTACTTC	CASSLEAGSAYEQYF
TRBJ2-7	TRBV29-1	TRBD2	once	TGCAGCGTATCGGATAGCGGGGTGGTCTACGAGCAGTACTTC	CSVSDSGVVYEQYF
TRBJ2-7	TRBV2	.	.	TGTGCCAGCAGCAATGCCTACGAGCAGTACTTC	CASSNAYEQYF
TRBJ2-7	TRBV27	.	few	TGTGCCAGCAGTTTGGGGCCCGACCCCCACGAGCAGTACTTC	CASSLGPDPHEQYF
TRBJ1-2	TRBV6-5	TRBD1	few	TGTGCCAGCAGTACCGGGACAGTGAGGGGCTACACCTTC	CASSTGTVRGYTF
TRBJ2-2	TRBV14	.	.	TGTGCCAGCAGCCGAGCTGACGGGGAGCTGTTTTTT	CASSRADGELFF
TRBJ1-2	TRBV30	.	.	TGTGCCTGGAGTAAGTGGGATGACTATGGCTACACCTTC	CAWSKWDDYGYTF
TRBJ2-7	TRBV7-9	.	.	TGTGCCAGCAGCCCCAGAGGGGTTACCTACGAGCAGTACTTC	CASSPRGVTYEQYF
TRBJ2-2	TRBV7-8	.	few	TGTGCCAGCGGACCCTCAGGGGGGGACAGATGGAACGGGGAGCTGTTTTTT	CASGPSGGDRWNGELFF